The clone carrying this T cell receptor (beta chain) came up once. This sample stems from a study of cytomegalovirus exposure and HLA in healthy donors. The PCR had 60 Vbeta and 13 Jbeta primers. Sequencing used immunoSEQ multiplex PCR; TCRdb keeps in-frame clones, though not all of them. The data hold under 200,000 clones, with approximately 88% observed a single time. The germline V gene encodes CDR1 LGHNA and CDR2 YNFKEQ. The CDR3 contains 13 residues. The ends were cut back, 3 bases at V and 3 bases at J, with 8 bases in the middle. The material sequenced was PBMCs. The rearrangement links TRBV4-2 to TRBJ1-2; unclear D gene. The source is a boy aged 2 to 10 in good health and CMV-seronegative. CDR3 protein: CASSQRTDYGYTF. CDR3 coding DNA: TGTGCCAGCAGCCAGAGAACCGACTATGGCTACACCTTC.